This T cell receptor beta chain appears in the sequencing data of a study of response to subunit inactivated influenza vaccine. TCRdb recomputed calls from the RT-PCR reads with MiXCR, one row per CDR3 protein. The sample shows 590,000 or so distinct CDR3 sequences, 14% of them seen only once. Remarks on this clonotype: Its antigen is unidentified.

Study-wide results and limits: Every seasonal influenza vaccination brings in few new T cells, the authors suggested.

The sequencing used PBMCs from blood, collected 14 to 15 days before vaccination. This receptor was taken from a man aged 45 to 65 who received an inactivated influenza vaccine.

CDR3 sequence reads: CASSLRYAGEQFF. The CDR3 nucleotides are TGTGCCAGCAGTTTGCGCTACGCGGGTGAGCAGTTCTTC. The V and J genes are TRBV12-3 or TRBV12-4 and TRBJ2-1, with D maybe TRBD2 (5 bases). CDR3 length: 13 amino acids. V shed 3 bases and J shed 9 bases, with 12 bases lying between them.